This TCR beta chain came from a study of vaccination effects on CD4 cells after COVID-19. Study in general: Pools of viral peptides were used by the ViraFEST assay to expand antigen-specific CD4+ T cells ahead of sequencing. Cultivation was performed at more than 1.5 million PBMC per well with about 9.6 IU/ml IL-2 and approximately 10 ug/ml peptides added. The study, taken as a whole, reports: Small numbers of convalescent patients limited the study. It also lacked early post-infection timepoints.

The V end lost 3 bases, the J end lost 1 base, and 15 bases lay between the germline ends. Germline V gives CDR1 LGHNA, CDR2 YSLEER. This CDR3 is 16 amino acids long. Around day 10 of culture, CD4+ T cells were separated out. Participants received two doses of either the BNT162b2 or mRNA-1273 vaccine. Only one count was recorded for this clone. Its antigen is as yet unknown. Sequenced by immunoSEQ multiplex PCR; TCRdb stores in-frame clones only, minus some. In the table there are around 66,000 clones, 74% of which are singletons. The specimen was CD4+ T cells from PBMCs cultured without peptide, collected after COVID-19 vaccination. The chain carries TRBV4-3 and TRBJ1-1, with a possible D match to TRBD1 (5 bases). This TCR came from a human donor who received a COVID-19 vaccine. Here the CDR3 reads CASSHGSGATNTEAFF. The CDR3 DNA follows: TGCGCCAGCAGCCACGGATCCGGGGCGACGAACACTGAAGCTTTCTTT.